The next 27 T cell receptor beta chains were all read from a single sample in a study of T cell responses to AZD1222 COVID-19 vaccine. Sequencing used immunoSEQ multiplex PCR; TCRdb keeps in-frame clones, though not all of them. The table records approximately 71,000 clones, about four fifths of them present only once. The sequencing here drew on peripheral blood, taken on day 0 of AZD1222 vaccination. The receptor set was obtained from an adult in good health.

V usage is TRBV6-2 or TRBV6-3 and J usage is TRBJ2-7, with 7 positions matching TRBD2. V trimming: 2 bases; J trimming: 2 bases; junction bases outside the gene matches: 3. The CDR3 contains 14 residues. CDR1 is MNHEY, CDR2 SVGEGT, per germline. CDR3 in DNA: TGTGCCAGCAGTTACGGGGGGGGACCCTACGAGCAGTACTTC. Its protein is CASSYGGGPYEQYF.

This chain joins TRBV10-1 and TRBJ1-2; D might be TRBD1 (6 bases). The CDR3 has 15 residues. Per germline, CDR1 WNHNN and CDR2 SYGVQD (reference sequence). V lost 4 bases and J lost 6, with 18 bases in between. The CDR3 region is CASSGTTTGIHGYTF. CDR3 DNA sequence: TGCGCCAGCAGTGGTACAACAACAGGGATCCATGGCTACACCTTC.

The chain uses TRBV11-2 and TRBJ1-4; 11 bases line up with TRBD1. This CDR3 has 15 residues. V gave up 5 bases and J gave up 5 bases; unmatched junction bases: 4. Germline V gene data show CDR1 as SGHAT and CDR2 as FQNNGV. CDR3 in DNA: TGTGCCAGCAGCGGATGGGACAGGGGGAATGAAAAACTGTTTTTT. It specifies CASSGWDRGNEKLFF.

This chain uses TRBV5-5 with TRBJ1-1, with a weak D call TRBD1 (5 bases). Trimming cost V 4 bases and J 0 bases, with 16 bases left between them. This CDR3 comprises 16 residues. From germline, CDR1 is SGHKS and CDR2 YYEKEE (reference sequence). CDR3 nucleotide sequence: TGTGCCAGCAGCCTGGGGCCTTCGAAGATGAACACTGAAGCTTTCTTT. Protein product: CASSLGPSKMNTEAFF. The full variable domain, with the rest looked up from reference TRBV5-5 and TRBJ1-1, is DAGVTQSPTHLIKTRGQQVTLRCSPISGHKSVSWYQQVLGQGPQFIFQYYEKEERGRGNFPDRFSARQFPNYSSELNVNALLLGDSALYLCASSLGPSKMNTEAFFGQGTRLTVV.

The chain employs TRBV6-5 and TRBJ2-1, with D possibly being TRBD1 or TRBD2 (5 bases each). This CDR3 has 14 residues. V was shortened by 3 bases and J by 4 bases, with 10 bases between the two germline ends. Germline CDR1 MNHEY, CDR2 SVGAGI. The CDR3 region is CASSYRGDYNEQFF. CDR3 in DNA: TGTGCCAGCAGTTATAGGGGAGATTACAATGAGCAGTTCTTC.

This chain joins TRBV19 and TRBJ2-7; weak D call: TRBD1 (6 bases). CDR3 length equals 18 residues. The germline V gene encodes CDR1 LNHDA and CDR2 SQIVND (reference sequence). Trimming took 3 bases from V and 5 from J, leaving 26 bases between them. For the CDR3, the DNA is TGTGCCAGTAGTATGGGGGCGTCCGTCGACAGTTATTACCACGAGCAGTACTTC. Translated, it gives CASSMGASVDSYYHEQYF.

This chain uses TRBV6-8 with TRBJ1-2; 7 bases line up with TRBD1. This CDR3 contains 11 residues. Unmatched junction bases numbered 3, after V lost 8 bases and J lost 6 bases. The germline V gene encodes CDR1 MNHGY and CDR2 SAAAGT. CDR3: CASDREHGYTF. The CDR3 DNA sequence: TGTGCCAGCGACAGGGAGCATGGCTACACCTTC.

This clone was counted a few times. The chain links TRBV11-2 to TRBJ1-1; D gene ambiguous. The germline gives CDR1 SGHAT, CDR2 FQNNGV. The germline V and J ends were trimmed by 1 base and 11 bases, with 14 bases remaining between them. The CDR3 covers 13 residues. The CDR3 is CASSLGLAARAFF. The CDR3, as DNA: TGTGCCAGCAGCTTAGGGTTGGCCGCCCGGGCTTTCTTT.

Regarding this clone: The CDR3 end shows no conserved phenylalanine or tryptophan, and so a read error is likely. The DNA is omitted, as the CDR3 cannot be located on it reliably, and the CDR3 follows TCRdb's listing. CDR3 protein: CASSLDLG. V is TRBV12-3 or TRBV12-4 and J is TRBJ2-7; the D segment call TRBD2 is taken from the table without a DNA check. The CDR3 length is 8 residues, termini included.

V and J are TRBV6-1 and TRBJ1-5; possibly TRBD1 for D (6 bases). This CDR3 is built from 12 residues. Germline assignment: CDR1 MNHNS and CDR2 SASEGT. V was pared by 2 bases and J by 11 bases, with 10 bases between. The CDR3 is CASSEWDTAQHF. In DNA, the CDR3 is TGTGCCAGCAGTGAATGGGACACAGCCCAGCATTTT.

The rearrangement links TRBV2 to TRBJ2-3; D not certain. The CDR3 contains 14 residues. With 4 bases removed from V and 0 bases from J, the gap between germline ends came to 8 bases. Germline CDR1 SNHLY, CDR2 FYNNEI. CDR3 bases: TGTGCCAGCAGTGTGGTTACTAGCACAGATACGCAGTATTTT. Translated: CASSVVTSTDTQYF.

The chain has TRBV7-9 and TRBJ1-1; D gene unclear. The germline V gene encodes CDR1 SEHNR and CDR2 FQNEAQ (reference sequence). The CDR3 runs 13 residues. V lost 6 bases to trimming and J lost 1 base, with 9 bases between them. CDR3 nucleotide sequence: TGTGCCAGCAGAAGAGTGGAGAACACTGAAGCTTTCTTT. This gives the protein CASRRVENTEAFF.

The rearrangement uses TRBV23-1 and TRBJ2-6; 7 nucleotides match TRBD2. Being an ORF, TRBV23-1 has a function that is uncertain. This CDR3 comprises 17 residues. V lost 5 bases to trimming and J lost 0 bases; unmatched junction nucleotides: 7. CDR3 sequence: CASSWGGLRSGANVLTF. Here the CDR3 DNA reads TGCGCCAGCAGTTGGGGGGGACTACGCTCTGGGGCCAACGTCCTGACTTTC.

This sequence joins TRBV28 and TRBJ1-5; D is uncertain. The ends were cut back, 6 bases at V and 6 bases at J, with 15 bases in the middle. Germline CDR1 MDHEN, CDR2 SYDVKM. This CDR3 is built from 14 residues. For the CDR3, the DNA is TGTGCCAGCAGGACCGGGTCCCCGGGTCAGCCCCAGCATTTT. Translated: CASRTGSPGQPQHF.

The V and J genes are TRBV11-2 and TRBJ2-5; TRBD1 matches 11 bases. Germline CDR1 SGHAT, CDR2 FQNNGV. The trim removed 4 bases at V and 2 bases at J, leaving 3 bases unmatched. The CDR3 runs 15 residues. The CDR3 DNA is TGTGCCAGCAGCTCCGGGACAGGGGGGCAAGAGACCCAGTACTTC. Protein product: CASSSGTGGQETQYF.

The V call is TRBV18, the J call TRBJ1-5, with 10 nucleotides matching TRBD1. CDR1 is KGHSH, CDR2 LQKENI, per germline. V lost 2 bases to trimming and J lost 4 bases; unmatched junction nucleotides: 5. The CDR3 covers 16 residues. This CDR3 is CASSPYGTGVNQPQHF. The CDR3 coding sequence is TGTGCCAGCTCACCATACGGGACAGGGGTTAATCAGCCCCAGCATTTT.

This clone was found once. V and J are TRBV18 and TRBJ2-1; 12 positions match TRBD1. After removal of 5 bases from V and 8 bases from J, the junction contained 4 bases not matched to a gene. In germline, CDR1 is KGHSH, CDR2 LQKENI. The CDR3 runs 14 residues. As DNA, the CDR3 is TGTGCCAGCTCATCGGGGACAGGGGGCTATGAGCAGTTCTTC. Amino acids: CASSSGTGGYEQFF. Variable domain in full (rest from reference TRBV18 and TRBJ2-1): NAGVMQNPRHLVRRRGQEARLRCSPMKGHSHVYWYRQLPEEGLKFMVYLQKENIIDESGMPKERFSAEFPKEGPSILRIQQVVRGDSAAYFCASSSGTGGYEQFFGPGTRLTVL.

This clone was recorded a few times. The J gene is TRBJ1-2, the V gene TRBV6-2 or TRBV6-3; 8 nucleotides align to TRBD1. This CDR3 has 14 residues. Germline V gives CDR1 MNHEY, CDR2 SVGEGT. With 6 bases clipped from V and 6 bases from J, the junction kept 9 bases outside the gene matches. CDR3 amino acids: CASSPRTGWNGYTF. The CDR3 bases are TGTGCCAGCAGCCCCCGGACAGGGTGGAATGGCTACACCTTC.

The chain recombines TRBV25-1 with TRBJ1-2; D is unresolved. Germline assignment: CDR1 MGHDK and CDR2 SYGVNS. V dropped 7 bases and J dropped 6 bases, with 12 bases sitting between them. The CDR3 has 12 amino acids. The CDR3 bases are TGTGCCAGCAACCAAGCCGGGAATGGCTACACCTTC. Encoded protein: CASNQAGNGYTF.

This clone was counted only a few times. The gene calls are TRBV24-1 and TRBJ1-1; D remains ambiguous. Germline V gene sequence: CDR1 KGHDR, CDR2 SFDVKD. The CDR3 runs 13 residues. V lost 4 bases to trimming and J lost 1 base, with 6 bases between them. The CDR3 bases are TGTGCCACCAGTGAGGCGGGGAACACTGAAGCTTTCTTT. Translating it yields CATSEAGNTEAFF.

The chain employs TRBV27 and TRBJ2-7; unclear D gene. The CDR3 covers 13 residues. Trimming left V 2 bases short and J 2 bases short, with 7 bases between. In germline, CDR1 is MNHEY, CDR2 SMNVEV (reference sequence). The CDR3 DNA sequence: TGTGCCAGCAGTTTAGGCATGGCCTACGAGCAGTACTTC. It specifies CASSLGMAYEQYF.

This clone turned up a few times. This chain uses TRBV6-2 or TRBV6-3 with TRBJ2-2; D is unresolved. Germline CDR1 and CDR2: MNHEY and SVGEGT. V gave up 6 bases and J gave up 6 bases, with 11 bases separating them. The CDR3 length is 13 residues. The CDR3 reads CASSALSSGELFF. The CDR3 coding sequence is TGTGCCAGCAGCGCTCTATCTTCCGGGGAGCTGTTTTTT.

The CDR3: CASIRYTALSYNSPLHF. The DNA of the CDR3 is TGTGCCAGCATCCGATATACGGCCCTCTCCTATAATTCACCCCTCCACTTT. The rearrangement links TRBV25-1 to TRBJ1-6; D unclear. Germline V gene sequence: CDR1 MGHDK, CDR2 SYGVNS. With 7 bases removed from V and 0 bases from J, the gap between germline ends came to 16 bases. This CDR3 contains 17 residues. Full variable domain (outside the CDR3, taken from reference TRBV25-1 and TRBJ1-6): EADIYQTPRYLVIGTGKKITLECSQTMGHDKMYWYQQDPGMELHLIHYSYGVNSTEKGDLSSESTVSRIRTEHFPLTLESARPSHTSQYLCASIRYTALSYNSPLHFGNGTRLTVT.

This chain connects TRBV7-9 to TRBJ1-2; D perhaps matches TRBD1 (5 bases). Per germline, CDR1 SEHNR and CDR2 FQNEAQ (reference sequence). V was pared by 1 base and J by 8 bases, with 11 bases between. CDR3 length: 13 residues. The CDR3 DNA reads TGTGCCAGCAGCTTAGGCGATCAGGGCGGCTACACCTTC. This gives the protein CASSLGDQGGYTF.

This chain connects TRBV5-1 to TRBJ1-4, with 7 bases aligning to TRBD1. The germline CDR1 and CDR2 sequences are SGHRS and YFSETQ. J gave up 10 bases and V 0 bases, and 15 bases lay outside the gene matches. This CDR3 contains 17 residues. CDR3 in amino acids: CASSLETPGQSIGKLFF. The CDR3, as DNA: TGCGCCAGCAGCTTGGAAACCCCGGGACAGTCGATAGGAAAACTGTTTTTT.

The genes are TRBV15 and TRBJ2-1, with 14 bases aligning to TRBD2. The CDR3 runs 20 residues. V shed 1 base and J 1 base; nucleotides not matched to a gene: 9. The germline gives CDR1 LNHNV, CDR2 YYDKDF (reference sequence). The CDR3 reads CATSRGLRLAGGPSYNEQFF. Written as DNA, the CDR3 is TGTGCCACCAGCAGAGGGTTAAGACTAGCGGGGGGGCCGTCCTACAATGAGCAGTTCTTC.

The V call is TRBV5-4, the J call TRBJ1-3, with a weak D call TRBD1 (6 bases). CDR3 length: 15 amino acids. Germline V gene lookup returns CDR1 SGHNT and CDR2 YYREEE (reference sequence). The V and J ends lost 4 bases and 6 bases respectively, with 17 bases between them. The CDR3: CASSPPDSCANTIYF. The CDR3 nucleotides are TGTGCCAGCAGCCCACCGGACAGTTGTGCAAACACCATATATTTT.